Listed here are 6 T cell receptor beta chains from one sample, sequenced in a study of blood T cell repertoires in COVID-19. Repertoires were generated with immunoSEQ multiplex PCR, while TCRdb's copy carries only in-frame clones and drops some. Among about 270,000 clones, roughly 91% were seen once, and the ten largest hold about 2.3%. Input material: PBMCs or T cells enriched from blood (not recorded which). These receptors were collected from a woman aged 40 to 50 with acute COVID-19.

The chain links TRBV19 to TRBJ1-2; D unclear. Trimming removed 3 bases at V and 1 base at J, with 9 bases between. This CDR3 has 14 amino acids. The germline V gene encodes CDR1 LNHDA and CDR2 SQIVND (reference sequence). Here the CDR3 reads CASSMAGSNYGYTF. The CDR3 nucleotides read TGTGCCAGTAGTATGGCAGGAAGTAACTATGGCTACACCTTC.

This clone was picked up a small number of times. This rearrangement joins TRBV10-2 to TRBJ2-7; 9 bases are shared with TRBD1. Germline V gene sequence: CDR1 WSHSY, CDR2 SAAADI. The CDR3 sequence is 16 residues long. Trimming removed 3 bases from V and 2 bases from J; junction bases left unmatched: 8. The CDR3 DNA reads TGCGCCAGCAGTGATCCGGGACAGGGAAGAACCTACGAGCAGTACTTC. Translating gives CASSDPGQGRTYEQYF.

J is TRBJ2-7 and V is TRBV20-1; 9 bases line up with TRBD2. V lost 6 bases to trimming and J lost 6 bases; unmatched junction nucleotides: 3. The germline V gene encodes CDR1 DFQATT and CDR2 SNEGSKA (reference sequence). The CDR3 extends over 11 amino acids. The CDR3 DNA sequence: TGCAGTGCCGGCGGGGGGGGCGAGCAGTACTTC. It specifies CSAGGGGEQYF.

J is TRBJ2-1 and V is TRBV24-1; 7 bases fit TRBD1. The CDR3 is made up of 14 amino acids. J was trimmed by 4 bases and V by 12 bases; bases with no gene match: 11. In germline, CDR1 is KGHDR, CDR2 SFDVKD. The CDR3 protein is CAVQTSGGYNEQFF. The CDR3 nucleotides are TGTGCCGTACAGACTTCAGGGGGTTACAATGAGCAGTTCTTC.

The J gene is TRBJ2-1, the V gene TRBV19; the D gene is possibly TRBD1 (5 bases). The CDR3 length is 13 residues. In germline, CDR1 is LNHDA, CDR2 SQIVND (reference sequence). Trimming left V 3 bases short and J 4 bases short, with 7 bases between. CDR3 region: CASSMGRYNEQFF. The CDR3 DNA follows: TGTGCCAGTAGTATGGGGCGGTACAATGAGCAGTTCTTC.

This clone was detected only a few times. The V gene is TRBV5-1, the J gene TRBJ2-1; 9 bases are a match to TRBD2. Trimming removed 4 bases from V and 4 bases from J; junction bases left unmatched: 12. Germline values: CDR1 SGHRS, CDR2 YFSETQ. The length of the CDR3 is 17 residues. The CDR3 spells CASSPISGSIPYNEQFF. The CDR3 nucleotides read TGCGCCAGCAGCCCAATTAGCGGGAGTATTCCGTACAATGAGCAGTTCTTC.